A selection of T cell receptor beta chains follows, all from one sample in a study of shared clonotypes between healthy human individuals. Libraries were prepared by immunoSEQ multiplex PCR; TCRdb keeps only in-frame clonotypes and omits some of them. This table has roughly 2.2 million clones, 90% to 95% appearing once. Sequenced material: naive CD4+ T cells from PBMCs. Every receptor here comes from a man in his late teens or twenties in good health. Some clones in this sample may be carry-over from other donors' samples. Both conserved end residues are part of each CDR3.

j_call,v_call,cdr3_length,cdr3_aa
TRBJ2-7,TRBV28,18,CASSPNPRTSGRGHEQYF
TRBJ2-1,TRBV28,12,CASNRKGYEQFF
TRBJ2-5,TRBV6-1,13,CASGDGSQETQYF
TRBJ2-7,TRBV6-1,15,CASRLGQDLSYEQYF
TRBJ1-3,TRBV28,15,CASSPSGGRGNTIYF
TRBJ1-2,TRBV19,14,CASSRDTRLYGYTF
TRBJ1-5,TRBV14,17,CASSQKGVTESNQPQHF
TRBJ2-2,TRBV5-1,16,CASSKPPGSQTGELFF
TRBJ2-7,TRBV4-1,17,CASSQKPPGTVTYEQYF
TRBJ2-1,TRBV9,15,CASSVTSGRVNEQFF
TRBJ1-1,TRBV29-1,14,CSVRPGTPGTEAFF
TRBJ1-1,TRBV19,16,CASSTSPRRDGTEAFF
TRBJ2-5,TRBV30,12,CAITGIQETQYF
TRBJ2-1,TRBV5-1,16,CASSSTAGYPTNEQFF
TRBJ1-2,TRBV2,14,CASREKQGHYGYTF
TRBJ2-3,TRBV4-3,14,CASSQGTGADTQYF
TRBJ2-2,TRBV2,16,CASSELGTGLTGELFF
TRBJ2-3,TRBV7-2,17,CASSSITGTSLYDTQYF
TRBJ1-4,TRBV7-2,14,CASTLWGSSEKLFF
TRBJ1-2,TRBV30,15,CAWSVQSGANYGYTF
TRBJ2-2,TRBV28,14,CASLDGGSSGELFF
TRBJ1-2,TRBV5-6,13,CASSLGGGYGYTF
TRBJ2-3,TRBV29-1,15,CSLRGLAGVRDTQYF
TRBJ2-5,TRBV11-1,14,CASSWGVRRETQYF
TRBJ2-7,TRBV5-6,14,CASSLDRAAYEQYF
TRBJ2-3,TRBV6-1,12,CASLLASDTQYF
TRBJ2-6,TRBV6-1,15,CASSERQGGANVLTF
TRBJ2-7,TRBV6-1,14,CASSEARSVGEQYF
TRBJ2-1,TRBV18,14,CASSQGQGAYEQFF